The next 13 T cell receptor beta chains were all read from a single sample in a study of cytomegalovirus exposure and HLA in healthy donors. Both 60 Vbeta primers and 13 Jbeta primers went into the PCR. TCRdb's table, derived via immunoSEQ multiplex PCR, lists solely in-frame clones and lacks some. The sample has about 130,000 clones; roughly 80% are singletons. The sequencing input was PBMCs. These receptor sequences come from a man aged 25 to 45 in good health and CMV-seronegative.

V and J are TRBV5-6 and TRBJ2-5; TRBD1 agrees at 9 bases. The V gene end was trimmed by 7 bases and the J gene end by 1 base; junction bases not matched to a gene: 5. The CDR3 length is 14 residues. Looked up from germline, CDR1 is SGHDT and CDR2 is YYEEEE. The DNA of the CDR3 is TGTGCCAGCGCACAGGGGGCCATCCAAGAGACCCAGTACTTC. This gives the protein CASAQGAIQETQYF.

The rearrangement joins TRBV29-1 to TRBJ1-4; 7 nucleotides match TRBD1. The length of the CDR3 is 15 residues. CDR1 SQVTM and CDR2 ANQGSEA come from the germline V gene. After removal of 7 bases from V and 8 bases from J, the junction contained 16 bases not matched to a gene. This CDR3 is CSAQTGSVAGEKLFF. The CDR3, as DNA: TGCAGCGCACAGACAGGGTCGGTAGCAGGGGAAAAACTGTTTTTT.

J is TRBJ2-7 and V is TRBV18; unclear D gene. The CDR3 is made up of 14 amino acids. CDR1 KGHSH and CDR2 LQKENI come from the germline V gene. The ends were cut back, 5 bases at V and 5 bases at J, with 16 bases in the middle. CDR3 DNA: TGTGCCAGCTCAGCCGAGATATTCCGAAACGAGCAGTACTTC. Amino acids: CASSAEIFRNEQYF.

This sequence joins TRBV6-5 and TRBJ2-3, with a possible D match to TRBD2 (5 bases). The germline gives CDR1 MNHEY, CDR2 SVGAGI. The CDR3 is made up of 14 amino acids. V gave up 0 bases and J gave up 1 base, with 5 bases separating them. The chain's CDR3 is CASSYSEGTDTQYF. CDR3 in DNA: TGTGCCAGCAGTTACTCGGAGGGCACAGATACGCAGTATTTT.

V usage is TRBV13 and J usage is TRBJ2-3; perhaps TRBD2 as D (6 bases). V dropped 5 bases and J dropped 9 bases, with 12 bases sitting between them. This CDR3 contains 12 residues. Germline CDR1 reads PRHDT; CDR2 reads FYEKMQ (reference sequence). The CDR3 is CASSPRRETQYF. The CDR3 bases are TGTGCCAGCAGCCCCCGCCGGGAGACGCAGTATTTT.

The chain couples TRBV28 to TRBJ1-4; no reliable D call. Per germline, CDR1 MDHEN and CDR2 SYDVKM. The CDR3 length is 15 residues. The V end lost 3 bases, the J end lost 2 bases, and 10 bases lay between the germline ends. The CDR3 is CASSFSPDTNEKLFF. CDR3 DNA sequence: TGTGCCAGCAGTTTTAGCCCGGATACTAATGAAAAACTGTTTTTT. The full variable domain, in which reference TRBV28 and TRBJ1-4 provide the parts outside the CDR3, is DVKVTQSSRYLVKRTGEKVFLECVQDMDHENMFWYRQDPGLGLRLIYFSYDVKMKEKGDIPEGYSVSREKKERFSLILESASTNQTSMYLCASSFSPDTNEKLFFGSGTQLSVL.

The chain employs TRBV19 and TRBJ2-2; 12 positions match TRBD2. J was trimmed by 5 bases and V by 7 bases; bases with no gene match: 8. The CDR3 has 16 amino acids. Germline V lookup: CDR1 LNHDA, CDR2 SQIVND (reference sequence). The CDR3 spells CASTRQTSGRTGELFF. CDR3 coding DNA: TGTGCCAGTACCCGCCAGACTAGCGGGAGAACCGGGGAGCTGTTTTTT. Variable domain in full (rest from reference TRBV19 and TRBJ2-2): DGGITQSPKYLFRKEGQNVTLSCEQNLNHDAMYWYRQDPGQGLRLIYYSQIVNDFQKGDIAEGYSVSREKKESFPLTVTSAQKNPTAFYLCASTRQTSGRTGELFFGEGSRLTVL.

The chain links TRBV28 to TRBJ1-2, with 8 nucleotides matching TRBD1. The junction had 6 bases not matched to a gene; V was cut back by 2 bases and J by 7 bases. Per the germline V gene, CDR1 is MDHEN and CDR2 is SYDVKM. The CDR3 is 14 residues long. This CDR3 reads CASSLGDRPLGYTF. The CDR3 DNA sequence: TGTGCCAGCAGTTTAGGGGACAGGCCCCTTGGCTACACCTTC.

The chain links TRBV30 to TRBJ2-7, with D maybe TRBD2 (5 bases). This CDR3 region has 15 residues. The germline V gene has CDR1 GTSNPN and CDR2 SVGIG (reference sequence). The V end lost 2 bases, the J end lost 7 bases, and 21 bases lay between the germline ends. The CDR3 spells CAWSWVGSSPREQYF. As DNA, the CDR3 is TGTGCCTGGAGTTGGGTTGGGTCTAGCCCCCGGGAGCAGTACTTC.

The chain uses TRBV29-1 and TRBJ2-7; a possible D gene is TRBD2 (7 bases). V lost 3 bases and J 1 base, leaving 13 bases between the germline ends. This CDR3 is 14 amino acids long. Germline V gene data show CDR1 as SQVTM and CDR2 as ANQGSEA. The CDR3 nucleotides are TGCAGCGTTGAGATTCGGGGGGCGTCCTACGAGCAGTACTTC. Translating it yields CSVEIRGASYEQYF.

The DNA for the CDR3 is TGCAGCGTTGTGCAGGGGGCGTATGCAGATACGCAGTATTTT. Its protein product is CSVVQGAYADTQYF. The chain links TRBV29-1 to TRBJ2-3; 8 nucleotides match TRBD1. The V segment lost 4 bases and the J segment 4 bases; nucleotides outside the gene matches: 7. This CDR3 has 14 residues. Germline CDR1 SQVTM, CDR2 ANQGSEA.

This chain joins TRBV6-5 and TRBJ2-5, with D perhaps matching TRBD1 (5 bases). V lost 7 bases, J lost 0 bases, and 9 bases lay in between. Germline V gives CDR1 MNHEY, CDR2 SVGAGI. The CDR3 length is 13 residues. The CDR3 bases are TGTGCCAGCACCAGGGTAGACCAAGAGACCCAGTACTTC. The encoded protein is CASTRVDQETQYF.

The chain carries TRBV7-2 and TRBJ1-2; D is perhaps TRBD1 (6 bases). The V gene's germline CDR1 is SGHTA and CDR2 FQGNSA. The CDR3 sequence is 15 residues long. The V and J ends lost 1 base and 2 bases respectively, with 11 bases between them. CDR3 sequence: CASSLGKGGNYGYTF. In DNA, the CDR3 is TGTGCCAGCAGCTTAGGGAAAGGGGGAAACTATGGCTACACCTTC.